What follows is one T cell receptor (beta chain) and its context. This sample is drawn from a study of cytomegalovirus exposure and HLA in healthy donors. Use of 60 Vbeta and 13 Jbeta primers characterized the PCR. Clones were sequenced by immunoSEQ multiplex PCR, and TCRdb holds only the in-frame ones, with some missing. The sample shows about 140,000 clones, roughly 62% of them seen only once. This CDR3 spans 15 amino acids. V gave up 2 bases and J gave up 7 bases, with 15 bases separating them. From germline, CDR1 is MNHEY and CDR2 SMNVEV (reference sequence). The origin of this receptor is a male donor in good health and CMV-seronegative. The gene calls are TRBV27 and TRBJ1-5, with TRBD1 as a possible D gene (5 bases). The sample comprised PBMCs. The DNA of the CDR3 is TGTGCCAGCAGTTTAGGGGGGGAGGGATCCCAGCCCCAGCATTTT. Protein: CASSLGGEGSQPQHF.